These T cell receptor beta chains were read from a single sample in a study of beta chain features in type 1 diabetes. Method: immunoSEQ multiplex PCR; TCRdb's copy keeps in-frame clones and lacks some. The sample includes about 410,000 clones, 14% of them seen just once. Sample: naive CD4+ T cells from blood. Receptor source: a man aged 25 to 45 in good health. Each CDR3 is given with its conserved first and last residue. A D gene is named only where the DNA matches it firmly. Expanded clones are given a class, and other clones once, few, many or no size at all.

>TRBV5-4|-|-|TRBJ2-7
TGTGCCAGCAGCTCCACCCCCTACGAGCAGTACTTC
CASSSTPYEQYF
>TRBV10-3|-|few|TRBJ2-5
TGTGCCATCAGTCGGGACGGTAAAGAGACCCAGTACTTC
CAISRDGKETQYF
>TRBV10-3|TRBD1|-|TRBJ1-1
TGTGCCATCAGTGAGGAGGGGGCACGAGGCACTGAAGCTTTCTTT
CAISEEGARGTEAFF
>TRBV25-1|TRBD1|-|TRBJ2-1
TGTGCCAGCAGTGAATGGACAGGGTATGGTGAGCAGTTCTTC
CASSEWTGYGEQFF
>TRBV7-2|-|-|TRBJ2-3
TGTGCCAGCAGCCAATGGGAGAGGTGGTCTTCTAGCACAGATACGCAGTATTTT
CASSQWERWSSSTDTQYF
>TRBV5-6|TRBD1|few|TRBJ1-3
TGTGCCAGCAACAAGGTGTGGGACAGCTCTGGAAACACCATATATTTT
CASNKVWDSSGNTIYF
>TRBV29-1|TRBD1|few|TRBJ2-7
TGCAGCGTCGGAGCGATAGGGACAGGGCGAGGGGAGCAGTACTTC
CSVGAIGTGRGEQYF
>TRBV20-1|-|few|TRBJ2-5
TGCAGTGCTGAAACCCAAGAGACCCAGTACTTC
CSAETQETQYF
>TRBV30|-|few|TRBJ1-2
TGTGCCTGGACATCCGGTAACTATGGCTACACCTTC
CAWTSGNYGYTF
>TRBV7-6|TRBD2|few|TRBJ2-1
TGTGCCAGCAGCCTTAGCGGGAGGCGGGGGAATGAGCAGTTCTTC
CASSLSGRRGNEQFF
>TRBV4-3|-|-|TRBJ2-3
TGCGCCAGCAGCCAAGATGGGACTAGCACAGATACGCAGTATTTT
CASSQDGTSTDTQYF
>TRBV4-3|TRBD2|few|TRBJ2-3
TGCGCCAGCGGGCCGGCTAGCGGTTCCGATACGCAGTATTTT
CASGPASGSDTQYF
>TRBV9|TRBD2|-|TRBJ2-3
TGTGCCAGCAGCGCTAGCGGGGGACTTCCTTTCGATACGCAGTATTTT
CASSASGGLPFDTQYF
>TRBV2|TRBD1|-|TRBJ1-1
TGTGCCAGCAGTGATAAAGGGGGCCTTGGGACTGAAGCTTTCTTT
CASSDKGGLGTEAFF
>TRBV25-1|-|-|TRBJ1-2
TGTGCCAGCAGTGAAGCGACAGCTAACTATGGCTACACCTTC
CASSEATANYGYTF
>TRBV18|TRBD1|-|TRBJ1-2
TGTGCCAGCTCACCATCTCTTATGACAGGGACTAACTATGGCTACACCTTC
CASSPSLMTGTNYGYTF
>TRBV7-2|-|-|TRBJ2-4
TGTGCCAGCAGCCTCCGGGCCCCCCTTGGCAAAAACATTCAGTACTTC
CASSLRAPLGKNIQYF
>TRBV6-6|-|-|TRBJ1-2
TGTGCCAGCAGTCCCCCCGGAATCTATGGCTACACCTTC
CASSPPGIYGYTF